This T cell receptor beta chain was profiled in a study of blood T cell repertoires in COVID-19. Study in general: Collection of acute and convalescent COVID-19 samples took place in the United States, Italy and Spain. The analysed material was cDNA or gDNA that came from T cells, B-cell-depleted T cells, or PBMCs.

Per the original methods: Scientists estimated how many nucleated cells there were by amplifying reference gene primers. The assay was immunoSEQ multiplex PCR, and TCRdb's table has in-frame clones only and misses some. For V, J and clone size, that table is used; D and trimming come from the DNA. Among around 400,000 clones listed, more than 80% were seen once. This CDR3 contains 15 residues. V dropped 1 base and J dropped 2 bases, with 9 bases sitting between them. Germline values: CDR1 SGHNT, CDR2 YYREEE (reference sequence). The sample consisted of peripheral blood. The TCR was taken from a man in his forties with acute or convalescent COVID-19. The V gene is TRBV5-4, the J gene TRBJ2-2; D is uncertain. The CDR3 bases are TGTGCCAGCAGCTTGCGACACCGCAACACCGGGGAGCTGTTTTTT. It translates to CASSLRHRNTGELFF.